A single T cell receptor beta chain is shown here with its context. Its cognate antigen has yet to be identified. Base qualities are not provided; no much larger clone lies one nucleotide away. V and J lose 5 bases and 4 bases, and a span of 9 bases separates them. Measured from the cysteine to the phenylalanine, the CDR3 is 13 residues long. Only the CDR3 DNA stays, 39 bases, in frame from base 1. The germline V gene encodes CDR1 SGHTA and CDR2 FQGNSA. TCRbeta CDR3 regions were amplified from genomic DNA by means of the immunoSEQ Assay, a bias-controlled multiplex PCR. The authors processed their data as follows. Nucleated cell counts per sample were estimated from amplification of reference gene primers within the assay. Sequence reads were collapsed and filtered to measure the absolute abundance of every unique TCRbeta CDR3 rearrangement. Productive Simpson clonality was computed per sample as the square root of Simpson's diversity index over productive rearrangements. Entries here come from immuneACCESS through TCRdb and include only in-frame sequences with V and J called. Some clones fail to appear in such tables; in the studies checked, an unresolved V gene covers under half of the shortfall, and the cause of the remainder is unknown. V and J calls and clone size are those listed in that table; D and trimming were worked out from the DNA. For this sample there are 150,000 to 200,000 clones; less than 90% appear just once. The ten largest clones add up to about 8% of the sample.

This entry belongs to a study of blood T cell repertoires in COVID-19 (dated by TCRdb to about 2020). Study-level background: Samples from collaborators originated in the United States, Italy and Spain and spanned both the acute and convalescent phases of COVID-19. The prospective study material was composed of cDNA or gDNA derived from T cells, B-cell-depleted T cells, or PBMCs. Deeply sampled blood TCRbeta repertoires from subjects exposed to, actively infected with, or recovered from COVID-19 were included in the dataset. The repertoires were released in a freely available public database meant as a resource for research on the immune response to SARS-CoV-2. Samples came from the ongoing ImmuneRACE study (first 160 participants) plus 1,254 subjects from 6 global collaborators. The sample metadata nearly always contained a de-identified subject ID, COVID-19 status, age in years and sex. Where HLA class I and class II types were available, the types were taken from metadata supplied by the sample provider, not from assay-based typing.

The paper as a whole reports these results and caveats: How much clinical and demographic metadata was included differed by source and by participant, and the metadata was provided uncurated.

Participants in the prospective study were enrolled through a virtual design, were aged roughly 18 to 100 years, and lived in roughly 24 United States geographic areas. To assign participants to cohorts, the prospective study relied on clinical history that participants themselves reported in a screening survey and a study questionnaire. ImmuneRACE Cohort 3 recovered participants were defined by two consecutive negative NP/OP PCR tests, healthcare professional clearance, or symptom resolution. In the prospective study, mobile phlebotomists collected whole blood, serum and a nasopharyngeal or oropharyngeal swab from each participant. Prospective study participants could optionally give additional blood draws and questionnaires over a 2-month period. Prospective study blood samples were shipped either frozen or at room temperature before DNA extraction.

Sequenced sample: PBMCs or T cells enriched from blood (not recorded which). The chain couples TRBV7-2 to TRBJ1-3; TRBD1 is possibly the D segment (5 matching bases). The receptor was isolated from a woman aged 45-65 years who had recovered from COVID-19. The CDR3: CASSLGLGNTIYF. The sequence in DNA is TGTGCCAGCAGCCTGGGACTCGGAAACACCATATATTTT.